Presented here are 20 T cell receptor beta chains from one specimen sequenced in a study of blood T cell repertoires in COVID-19 (dated by TCRdb to the early 2020s). Library construction relied on the immunoSEQ multiplex PCR assay. TCRdb retrieved this table from immuneACCESS and kept in-frame rearrangements only. Not all clones are present; in checked studies, unresolved V genes account for under half, and no reason is known for the remainder. The sample table shows some 390,000 clones, and roughly 91% are seen once. Of the sample, less than 2% falls within the top ten clones. Sequenced input: PBMCs or T cells enriched from blood (not recorded which). The source is a woman in her twenties or thirties who had recovered from COVID-19.

This clone has only one observation. The chain links TRBV3-1 (or the pseudogene TRBV3-2) to TRBJ1-5; no definite D call. Trimming shortened V by 2 bases and J by 2 bases, and 7 bases separated the two germline ends. Germline V gives CDR1 LGHDT, CDR2 YNNKEL (reference sequence). The length of the CDR3 is 14 residues. CDR3 nucleotides: TGTGCCAGCAGCCAATTGGGCGGCAATCAGCCCCAGCATTTT. This translates into CASSQLGGNQPQHF.

This clone is a singleton in its sample. The chain combines TRBV7-3 with TRBJ2-6; weak D call: TRBD2 (5 bases). Germline V gene data show CDR1 as SGHTA and CDR2 as FQGTGA. V shed 1 base and J shed 0 bases, with 7 bases lying between them. The CDR3 sequence is 16 residues long. CDR3 region: CASSLMRASGANVLTF. The CDR3 region has the DNA TGTGCCAGCAGCTTAATGAGGGCCTCTGGGGCCAACGTCCTGACTTTC.

The rearrangement uses TRBV30 and TRBJ1-2; D is undetermined. Looked up from germline, CDR1 is GTSNPN and CDR2 is SVGIG (reference sequence). CDR3 length: 15 amino acids. Trimming removed 2 bases from V and 1 base from J, with 14 bases in between. CDR3 in DNA: TGTGCCTGGAGTACAAACGGGTGGGTTAACTATGGCTACACCTTC. Its protein product is CAWSTNGWVNYGYTF.

The chain has TRBV5-1 and TRBJ1-2, with TRBD1 identical over 8 bases. J gave up 4 bases and V 0 bases, and 8 bases lay outside the gene matches. The germline gives CDR1 SGHRS, CDR2 YFSETQ. This CDR3 region has 16 residues. Written as DNA, the CDR3 is TGCGCCAGCAGCTTGGGATCGGACAGGGCTGGCTATGGCTACACCTTC. Translation gives CASSLGSDRAGYGYTF.

The count of this clone is one. The rearrangement uses TRBV15 and TRBJ2-7; D unresolved. This CDR3 has 17 residues. Germline V gene sequence: CDR1 LNHNV, CDR2 YYDKDF (reference sequence). V shed 0 bases and J shed 2 bases, with 17 bases lying between them. CDR3 DNA: TGTGCCACCAGCAGAGATCCGCCTGGAGCGATTGCCTACGAGCAGTACTTC. Amino acids: CATSRDPPGAIAYEQYF.

The rearrangement uses TRBV29-1 and TRBJ2-5; tentatively, D is TRBD2 (5 bases). The CDR3 is 13 residues long. V shed 6 bases and J shed 4 bases, with 15 bases lying between them. CDR1 and CDR2 (germline): SQVTM, ANQGSEA. The CDR3 nucleotides are TGCAGCGTCTCCGGGGTACTCAGAGAGACCCAGTACTTC. Translation gives CSVSGVLRETQYF.

This chain connects TRBV7-3 to TRBJ2-1; D perhaps matches TRBD1 (6 bases). This CDR3 region has 13 residues. The ends were cut back, 5 bases at V and 4 bases at J, with 9 bases in the middle. Germline CDR1 and CDR2: SGHTA and FQGTGA. CDR3 sequence: CASSRGQYNEQFF. The CDR3 DNA is TGTGCCAGCAGCCGTGGACAGTACAATGAGCAGTTCTTC.

The genes are TRBV5-5 and TRBJ1-2; 9 nucleotides line up with TRBD1. Germline-derived CDR1 and CDR2 are SGHKS and YYEKEE (reference sequence). The length of the CDR3 is 14 residues. Losses at the gene ends were 2 bases for V and 3 bases for J; bases not matched to a gene: 2. The CDR3 sequence is CASSLQGADYGYTF. The CDR3 DNA reads as TGTGCCAGCAGCTTACAGGGGGCGGACTATGGCTACACCTTC.

Turning to this clone: Other DNA variants within this sample encode the same CDR3. V is TRBV27 and J is TRBJ2-7; TRBD2 is a possible D gene (7 bases). V lost 2 bases and J lost 3, with 8 bases in between. Germline-derived CDR1 and CDR2 are MNHEY and SMNVEV (reference sequence). The CDR3 extends over 13 amino acids. CDR3 amino acids: CASSLRGGYEQYF. The CDR3 nucleotides are TGTGCCAGCAGTTTAAGGGGGGGCTACGAGCAGTACTTC.

This clone showed up just once. This CDR3 is also generated by other DNA sequences in the sample. V gene TRBV11-2 combines with J gene TRBJ2-3; tentative D call: TRBD1 (5 bases). The CDR3 is 13 residues long. The V gene's germline CDR1 is SGHAT and CDR2 FQNNGV. V was shortened by 2 bases and J by 3 bases, with 6 bases between the two germline ends. The CDR3 coding sequence is TGTGCCAGCAGCTTAAGGGGTACAGATACGCAGTATTTT. Protein product: CASSLRGTDTQYF.

This clone was found a few times. This specimen includes other DNA sequences encoding the same CDR3. The DNA for the CDR3 is TGTGCCAGCAGCGTAGGTGGGCACACTGAAGCTTTCTTT. Its translation: CASSVGGHTEAFF. The chain employs TRBV9 and TRBJ1-1; D gene unclear. Trimming pared 0 bases from V and 3 bases from J, leaving 6 bases between. Looked up from germline, CDR1 is SGDLS and CDR2 is YYNGEE. This CDR3 comprises 13 residues.

The chain is built from TRBV19 and TRBJ1-1; TRBD1 aligns across 7 bases. The CDR3 is made up of 13 amino acids. CDR1 LNHDA and CDR2 SQIVND come from the germline V gene (reference sequence). V was clipped by 6 bases and J by 4 bases; unmatched bases: 5. DNA of the CDR3: TGTGCCAGTAGCCTACAGGGGAGCACTGAAGCTTTCTTT. As protein: CASSLQGSTEAFF.

The chain combines TRBV3-1 (or the pseudogene TRBV3-2) with TRBJ2-3; TRBD2 matches 12 bases. CDR1 and CDR2 from the germline V gene are LGHDT and YNNKEL (reference sequence). V shed 1 base and J 5 bases; nucleotides not matched to a gene: 4. The CDR3 consists of 16 residues. CDR3 coding DNA: TGTGCCAGCAGCCAAGGACTAGCGGGGGCTGTAGATACGCAGTATTTT. As protein: CASSQGLAGAVDTQYF.

This clone was counted a single time. The V call is TRBV30, the J call TRBJ2-1, with D possibly TRBD2 on 6 matching bases. Trimming cost V 3 bases and J 4 bases, with 16 bases left between them. The germline gives CDR1 GTSNPN, CDR2 SVGIG (reference sequence). This CDR3 has 15 amino acids. As DNA, the CDR3 is TGTGCCTGGAGGGCCGGGCGGGACGGGTACAATGAGCAGTTCTTC. Translated: CAWRAGRDGYNEQFF.

The chain couples TRBV12-5 to TRBJ2-5; perhaps TRBD2 as D (6 bases). With 4 bases removed from V and 5 bases from J, the gap between germline ends came to 14 bases. The CDR3 is made up of 14 amino acids. CDR1 is LGHNT and CDR2 is FRNRAP in the germline V gene. CDR3 bases: TGTGCTAGTGGTTCCAGGGCAGGAGGGGAGACCCAGTACTTC. Translating it yields CASGSRAGGETQYF. The entire variable domain, with the rest obtained from reference TRBV12-5 and TRBJ2-5, is as follows: DARVTQTPRHKVTEMGQEVTMRCQPILGHNTVFWYRQTMMQGLELLAYFRNRAPLDDSGMPKDRFSAEMPDATLATLKIQPSEPRDSAVYFCASGSRAGGETQYFGPGTRLLVL.

The sample holds one count of this clone. V is TRBV12-5 and J is TRBJ2-1; TRBD2 agrees at 10 bases. The junction had 3 bases not matched to a gene; V was cut back by 5 bases and J by 5 bases. The germline V gene encodes CDR1 LGHNT and CDR2 FRNRAP. CDR3 length: 14 amino acids. CDR3 residues: CASGASGGHNEQFF. CDR3 DNA: TGTGCTAGTGGTGCTAGCGGGGGACACAATGAGCAGTTCTTC.

The rearrangement joins TRBV27 to TRBJ1-2, with D possibly matching TRBD1 (6 bases). The CDR3 runs to 14 residues. Germline V CDR1 and CDR2: MNHEY, SMNVEV (reference sequence). V lost 5 bases, J lost 4 bases, and 14 bases lay in between. The CDR3 DNA sequence: TGTGCCAGCAGTAGGACAGATAGGGGCTATGGCTACACCTTC. Encoded protein: CASSRTDRGYGYTF.

The rearrangement joins TRBV19 to TRBJ2-3; perhaps TRBD1 as D (6 bases). V lost 4 bases and J lost 2, with 13 bases in between. The CDR3 contains 15 residues. The germline V gene encodes CDR1 LNHDA and CDR2 SQIVND (reference sequence). The CDR3 DNA sequence: TGTGCCAGTAGTACCCGGGACACGCACACAGATACGCAGTATTTT. This translates into CASSTRDTHTDTQYF.

This rearrangement joins TRBV7-8 to TRBJ1-5; D gene unclear. In germline, CDR1 is SGHVS, CDR2 FQNEAQ. The germline V and J ends were trimmed by 5 bases and 4 bases, with 12 bases remaining between them. The length of the CDR3 is 14 residues. The DNA of the CDR3 is TGTGCCAGCAGCCCCGGAGCGGGGAATCAGCCCCAGCATTTT. Protein: CASSPGAGNQPQHF.

This clone appeared once. The chain recombines TRBV14 with TRBJ2-7; the D gene is possibly TRBD1 (6 bases). The CDR3 length is 14 residues. The germline gives CDR1 SGHDN, CDR2 FVKESK. The germline V and J ends were trimmed by 5 bases and 0 bases, with 11 bases remaining between them. CDR3 amino acids: CASSRGTFSYEQYF. CDR3 nucleotide sequence: TGTGCCAGCAGCAGGGGGACCTTCTCCTACGAGCAGTACTTC. Together with reference TRBV14 and TRBJ2-7, the CDR3 gives the full variable domain: EAGVTQFPSHSVIEKGQTVTLRCDPISGHDNLYWYRRVMGKEIKFLLHFVKESKQDESGMPNNRFLAERTGGTYSTLKVQPAELEDSGVYFCASSRGTFSYEQYFGPGTRLTVT.